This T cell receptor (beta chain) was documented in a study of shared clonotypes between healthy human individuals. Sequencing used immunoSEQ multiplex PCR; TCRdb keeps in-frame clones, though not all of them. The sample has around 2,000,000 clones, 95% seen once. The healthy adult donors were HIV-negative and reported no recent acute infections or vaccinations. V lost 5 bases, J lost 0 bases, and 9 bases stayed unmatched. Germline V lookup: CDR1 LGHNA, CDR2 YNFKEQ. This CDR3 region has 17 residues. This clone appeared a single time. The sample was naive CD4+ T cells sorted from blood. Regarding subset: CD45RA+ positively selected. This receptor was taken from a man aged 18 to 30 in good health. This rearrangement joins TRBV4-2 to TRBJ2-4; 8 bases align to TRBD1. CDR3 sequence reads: CASSSTDRGQAKNIQYF. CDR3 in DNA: TGTGCCAGCAGCTCGACCGACAGGGGACAAGCCAAAAACATTCAGTACTTC.